This TCR beta chain was profiled in a study of blood T cell repertoires in COVID-19. On the study more broadly: The United States, Italy and Spain provided the acute and convalescent COVID-19 samples.

The method was immunoSEQ multiplex PCR; TCRdb's version includes in-frame clones alone and lacks a portion of them. The sample has approximately 140,000 clones; 87% are singletons. The count of this clone is one. The germline V and J ends were trimmed by 5 bases and 0 bases, with 11 bases remaining between them. CDR1 is MDHEN, CDR2 SYDVKM, per germline. This CDR3 has 15 residues. The genes are TRBV28 and TRBJ2-1; D remains ambiguous. Sequencing was performed on peripheral blood. This sequence was found in a man aged 80 or over with acute or convalescent COVID-19. The CDR3 bases are TGTGCCAGCAGTATAGACACCGGCTCCTACAATGAGCAGTTCTTC. Its translation: CASSIDTGSYNEQFF.